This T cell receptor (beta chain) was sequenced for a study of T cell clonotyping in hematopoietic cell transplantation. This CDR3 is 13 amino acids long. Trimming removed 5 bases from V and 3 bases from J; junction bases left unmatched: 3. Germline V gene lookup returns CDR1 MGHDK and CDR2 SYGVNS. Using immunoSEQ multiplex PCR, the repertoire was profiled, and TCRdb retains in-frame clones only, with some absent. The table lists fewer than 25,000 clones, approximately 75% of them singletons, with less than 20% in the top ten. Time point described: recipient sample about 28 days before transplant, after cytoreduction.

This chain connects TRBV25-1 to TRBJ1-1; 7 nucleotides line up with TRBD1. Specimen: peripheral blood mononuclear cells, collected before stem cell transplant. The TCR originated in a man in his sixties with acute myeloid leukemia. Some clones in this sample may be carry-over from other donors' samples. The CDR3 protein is CASSRQGDTEAFF. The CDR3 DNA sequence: TGTGCCAGCAGTCGACAGGGAGACACTGAAGCTTTCTTT.